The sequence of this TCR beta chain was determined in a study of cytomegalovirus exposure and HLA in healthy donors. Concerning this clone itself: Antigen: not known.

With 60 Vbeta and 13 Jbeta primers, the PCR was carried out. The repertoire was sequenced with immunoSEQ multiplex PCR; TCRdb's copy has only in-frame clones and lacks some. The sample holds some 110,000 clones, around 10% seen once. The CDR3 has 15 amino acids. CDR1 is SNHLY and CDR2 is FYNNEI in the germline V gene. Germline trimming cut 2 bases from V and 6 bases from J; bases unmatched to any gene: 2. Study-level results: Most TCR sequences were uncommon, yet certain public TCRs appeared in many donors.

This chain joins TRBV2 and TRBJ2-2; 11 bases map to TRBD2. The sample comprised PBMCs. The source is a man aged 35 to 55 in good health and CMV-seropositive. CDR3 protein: CASSERLAGSGELFF. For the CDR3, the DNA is TGTGCCAGCAGTGAACGACTAGCGGGATCCGGGGAGCTGTTTTTT.